This TCR beta chain is from a study of T cell responses to AZD1222 COVID-19 vaccine. General study findings and limits: Across spike, vaccine-associated CD4 TCRs were found, dominant at 160-218 and 743-854. Variant regions that are unmutated are reportedly the target of nearly half of spike-specific TCRs.

Measured with immunoSEQ multiplex PCR; TCRdb has only the in-frame clones, and not every one. The data show under 150,000 clones, 85% to 90% seen once. As concerns this clone: Its antigen is currently unknown.

The sequence came from an adult in good health. Sequencing used peripheral blood, obtained on day 0 of AZD1222 vaccination.

CDR3 nucleotides: TGTGCCAGCAGTTCTCTCGGGACGAGGACCTATGGCTACACCTTC. Protein product: CASSSLGTRTYGYTF. The V gene is TRBV27, the J gene TRBJ1-2; D is perhaps TRBD1 (5 bases). CDR1 and CDR2 from the germline V gene are MNHEY and SMNVEV (reference sequence). V was clipped by 4 bases and J by 4 bases, with 16 bases between them. The CDR3 extends over 15 amino acids.